Listed below are T cell receptor beta chains from one sample, sequenced in a study of blood T cell repertoires in COVID-19. Data came from immunoSEQ multiplex PCR; TCRdb stores just in-frame clones and leaves some out. The sample yields about 400,000 clones, nearly 90% seen once. The sample comprised PBMCs or T cells enriched from blood (not recorded which). These TCRs come from a woman aged 40 to 50 with acute COVID-19. Each CDR3 is given with its conserved first and last residue. D genes are given only for firm matches. A clone size is listed for some rows: how often the clone was seen (once, few, many), or a class if it is expanded.

clone size	J gene	D gene	V gene	CDR3 DNA	CDR3 protein
.	TRBJ2-3	TRBD2	TRBV9	TGTGCCAGCAGCGTAGCTACCGGGACTAGCGGGAACACAGATACGCAGTATTTT	CASSVATGTSGNTDTQYF
.	TRBJ2-1	.	TRBV12-5	TGTGCTAGTGGTTTGGCCTCTCTCCCCAATGAGCAGTTCTTC	CASGLASLPNEQFF
once	TRBJ2-3	TRBD1	TRBV19	TGTGCCAGTAGCAGGGGGATAGATACGCAGTATTTT	CASSRGIDTQYF
.	TRBJ2-7	TRBD1	TRBV5-4	TGTGCCAGCAGCGACCGGACAGGTTCCTACGAGCAGTACTTC	CASSDRTGSYEQYF
few	TRBJ1-2	.	TRBV9	TGTGCCAGCAGCGCGAGGGGGGGCCAAGGCTATGGCTACACCTTC	CASSARGGQGYGYTF
.	TRBJ2-7	TRBD1	TRBV30	TGTGCCTGTGGACAGGGCGTCTACGAGCAGTACTTC	CACGQGVYEQYF
.	TRBJ2-7	.	TRBV9	TGTGCCAGCAGCGCTTCCCCCCCCTACGAGCAGTACTTC	CASSASPPYEQYF
once	TRBJ1-1	TRBD1	TRBV2	TGTGCCAGCAGTGTAAAGGGGGCAGGGACTGAAGCTTTCTTT	CASSVKGAGTEAFF
.	TRBJ2-2	.	TRBV7-6	TGTGCCAGCAGCTTAGGCTGGGCCCGGGAGCTGTTTTTT	CASSLGWARELFF
.	TRBJ1-1	.	TRBV27	TGTGCCAGCAGTTCGCGCCCCCAGGGGCCCAACACTGAAGCTTTCTTT	CASSSRPQGPNTEAFF
.	TRBJ2-2	TRBD1	TRBV5-1	TGCGCCAGCAGCAGTAACAGGGGGGACACCGGGGAGCTGTTTTTT	CASSSNRGDTGELFF
.	TRBJ1-1	TRBD1	TRBV10-3	TGTGCCATCAGTGAGACGAAACAGGGGTTGAGGGGCACTGAAGCTTTCTTT	CAISETKQGLRGTEAFF
once	TRBJ1-2	.	TRBV12-3/TRBV12-4	TGTGCCAGCAGGGGAGGGGTTTATGGCTACACCTTC	CASRGGVYGYTF
.	TRBJ2-5	.	TRBV3-1/TRBV3-2	TGTGCCAGCAGCCGCGATACAGTGTACCAAGAGACCCAGTACTTC	CASSRDTVYQETQYF
.	TRBJ1-1	.	TRBV10-3	TGTGCCATCAGTGCCCACACCGGGACATTGGAGCCTGAAGCTTTCTTT	CAISAHTGTLEPEAFF
.	TRBJ1-1	TRBD1	TRBV5-1	TGCGCCAGCAGCTGGGGGGACAGGGATAACACTGAAGCTTTCTTT	CASSWGDRDNTEAFF
.	TRBJ2-7	.	TRBV21-1	TGTGCCAGCAGCAAAAAAGGGACAGGTATTCGCTACGAGCAGTACTTC	CASSKKGTGIRYEQYF
.	TRBJ2-3	TRBD2	TRBV6-5	TGTGCCAGCAGTCCCCGCGGGGGGGTAGATACGCAGTATTTT	CASSPRGGVDTQYF
.	TRBJ2-2	.	TRBV5-1	TGCGCCAGCAGCTTGGTGGCTTCGAACACCGGGGAGCTGTTTTTT	CASSLVASNTGELFF
.	TRBJ2-3	TRBD1	TRBV7-9	TGTGCCAGCAGCGACGGACAGGGTGATACGCAGTATTTT	CASSDGQGDTQYF
.	TRBJ2-2	.	TRBV7-2	TGTGCCAGCAGCTCGGACTTTACCGGGGAGCTGTTTTTT	CASSSDFTGELFF
once	TRBJ1-1	.	TRBV3-1/TRBV3-2	TGTGCCAGCAGCCACCTCGACAGCACTGAAGCTTTCTTT	CASSHLDSTEAFF
.	TRBJ2-7	.	TRBV4-1	TGCGCCAGCAGCCAAGCCGACAGTTTGTCCTACGAGCAGTACTTC	CASSQADSLSYEQYF
.	TRBJ2-5	.	TRBV7-9	TGTGCCAGCGGGGGGGGCCCAGACGAGACCCAGTACTTC	CASGGGPDETQYF
.	TRBJ2-1	.	TRBV10-2	TGCGCCAGCACCTTGGACAGATACAATGAGCAGTTCTTC	CASTLDRYNEQFF
.	TRBJ1-4	.	TRBV2	TGTGCCAGCAGTGGATTCGGGTCAGATGAAAAACTGTTTTTT	CASSGFGSDEKLFF
.	TRBJ1-2	.	TRBV5-6	TGTGCCAGCAGCTTGGTAGGTGGGCCACCCTATGGCTACACCTTC	CASSLVGGPPYGYTF